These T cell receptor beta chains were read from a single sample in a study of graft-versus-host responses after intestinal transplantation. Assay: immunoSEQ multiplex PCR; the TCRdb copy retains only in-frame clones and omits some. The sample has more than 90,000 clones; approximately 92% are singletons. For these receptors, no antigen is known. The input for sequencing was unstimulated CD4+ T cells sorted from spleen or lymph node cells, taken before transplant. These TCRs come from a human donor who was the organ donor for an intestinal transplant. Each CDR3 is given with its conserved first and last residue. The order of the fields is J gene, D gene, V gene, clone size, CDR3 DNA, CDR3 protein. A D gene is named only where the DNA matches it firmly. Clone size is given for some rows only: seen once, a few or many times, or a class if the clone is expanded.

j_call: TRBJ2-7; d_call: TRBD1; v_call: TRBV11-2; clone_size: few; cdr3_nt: TGTGCCAGCAGCCCAAGGGGACAGGGACTCTACGAGCAGTACTTC; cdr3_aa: CASSPRGQGLYEQYF
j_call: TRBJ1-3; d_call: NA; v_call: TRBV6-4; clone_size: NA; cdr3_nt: TGTGCCAGCAGTGACTCGGGAGGGGGCTCTGGAAACACCATATATTTT; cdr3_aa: CASSDSGGGSGNTIYF
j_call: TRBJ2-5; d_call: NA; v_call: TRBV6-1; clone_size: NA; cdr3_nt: TGTGCCAGCAGTGAAGGGTCGGCGACGCAGTACTTC; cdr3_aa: CASSEGSATQYF
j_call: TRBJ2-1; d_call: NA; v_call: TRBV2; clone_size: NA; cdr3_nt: TGTGCCAGTTCTGGTCGGCTGACGAGAATCAATGAGCAGTTCTTC; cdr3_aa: CASSGRLTRINEQFF
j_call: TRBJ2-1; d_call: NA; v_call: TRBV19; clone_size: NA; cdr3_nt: TGTGCCAGTAGTATTTCTTACGGCAATGAGCAGTTCTTC; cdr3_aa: CASSISYGNEQFF
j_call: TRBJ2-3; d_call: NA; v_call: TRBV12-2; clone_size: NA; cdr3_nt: TGTGCAAGTCGCTTAGGGACAGGCAGGACAGATACGCAGTATTTT; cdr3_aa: CASRLGTGRTDTQYF
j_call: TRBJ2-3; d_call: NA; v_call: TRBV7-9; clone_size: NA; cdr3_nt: TGTGCCAGCAGCTTAGTTGGTCATGTAGATACGCAGTATTTT; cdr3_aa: CASSLVGHVDTQYF
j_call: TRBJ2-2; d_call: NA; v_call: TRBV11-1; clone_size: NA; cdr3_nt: TGTGCCAGCAGCGCCAATCCCGACGCGAACACCGGGGAGCTGTTTTTT; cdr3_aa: CASSANPDANTGELFF
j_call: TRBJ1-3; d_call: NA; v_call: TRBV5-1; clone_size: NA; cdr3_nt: TGCGCCAGCAGCTTGGGGACGGTCTCTGGAAACACCATATATTTT; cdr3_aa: CASSLGTVSGNTIYF
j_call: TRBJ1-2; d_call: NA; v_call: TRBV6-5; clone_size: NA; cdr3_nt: TGTGCCAGCAGTCGACAACCCTATGGCTACACCTTC; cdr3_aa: CASSRQPYGYTF
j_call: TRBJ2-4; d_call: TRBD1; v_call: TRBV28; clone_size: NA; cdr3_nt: TGTGCCAGCAGTTCCATCTCCCGGGACAGGGGGAGGGCCAAAAACATTCAGTACTTC; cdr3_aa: CASSSISRDRGRAKNIQYF
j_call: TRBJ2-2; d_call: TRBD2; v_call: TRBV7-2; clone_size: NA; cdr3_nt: TGTGCCAGCAGCTCCGAGCGGGAGTCGACCGGGGAGCTGTTTTTT; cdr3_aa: CASSSERESTGELFF
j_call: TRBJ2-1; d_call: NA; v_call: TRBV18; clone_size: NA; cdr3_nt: TGTGCCAGCTCACCACCGTCCCTATACAATGAGCAGTTCTTC; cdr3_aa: CASSPPSLYNEQFF
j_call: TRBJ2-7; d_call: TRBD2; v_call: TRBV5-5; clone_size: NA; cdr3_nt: TGTGCCAGCAGCTGGACTAGCGGGAGTTCCTACGAGCAGTACTTC; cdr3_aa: CASSWTSGSSYEQYF
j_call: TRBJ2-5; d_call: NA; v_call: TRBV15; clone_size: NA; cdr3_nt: TGTGCCACCAGCAGAGCCCTTTGGGGGGGCTCTAATCGGGAGACCCAGTACTTC; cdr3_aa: CATSRALWGGSNRETQYF
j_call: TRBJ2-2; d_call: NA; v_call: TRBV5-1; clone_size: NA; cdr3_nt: TGCGCCAGCAGCCCCACGGGGGACATCACCGGGGAGCTGTTTTTT; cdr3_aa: CASSPTGDITGELFF
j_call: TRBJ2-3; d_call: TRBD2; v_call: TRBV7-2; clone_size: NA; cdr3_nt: TGTGCCAGCAGCCAGACCCTACTAGCGATCACAGATACGCAGTATTTT; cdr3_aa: CASSQTLLAITDTQYF
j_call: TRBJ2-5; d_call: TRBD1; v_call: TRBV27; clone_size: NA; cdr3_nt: TGTGCCAGCAGACCCATCAGGACAGGGGAGACCCAGTACTTC; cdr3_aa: CASRPIRTGETQYF
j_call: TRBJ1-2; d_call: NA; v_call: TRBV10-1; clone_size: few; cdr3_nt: TGCGCCACCCCGGGACGGAACTATGGCTACACCTTC; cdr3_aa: CATPGRNYGYTF
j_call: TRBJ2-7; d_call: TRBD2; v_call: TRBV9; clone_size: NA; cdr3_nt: TGTGCCAGCAGCGCCCTAGCGGGAGTTGTCAACGAGCAGTACTTC; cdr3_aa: CASSALAGVVNEQYF
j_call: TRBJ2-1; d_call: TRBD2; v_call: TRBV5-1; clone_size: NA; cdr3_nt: TGCGCCAGCAGCGATCTAGCGGGATCCCCCAATGAGCAGTTCTTC; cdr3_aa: CASSDLAGSPNEQFF
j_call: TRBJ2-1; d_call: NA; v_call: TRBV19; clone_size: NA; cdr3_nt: TGTGCCAGTAGTACGGGGACCTATAACAATGAGCAGTTCTTC; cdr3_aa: CASSTGTYNNEQFF
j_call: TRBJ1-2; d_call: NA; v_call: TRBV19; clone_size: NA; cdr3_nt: TGTGCCAGTAGTATAGGTAGCACAGGGACCTATGGCTACACCTTC; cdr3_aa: CASSIGSTGTYGYTF
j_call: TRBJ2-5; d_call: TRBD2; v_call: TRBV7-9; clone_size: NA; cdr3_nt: TGTGCCAGCAGCTTAGAGCTCTTTTATAGCGGGAGGCAACAAGAGACCCAGTACTTC; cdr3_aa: CASSLELFYSGRQQETQYF
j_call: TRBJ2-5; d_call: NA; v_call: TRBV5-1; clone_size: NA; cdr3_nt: TGCGCCAGCAGCTTCCAGCAAGAGACCCAGTACTTC; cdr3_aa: CASSFQQETQYF
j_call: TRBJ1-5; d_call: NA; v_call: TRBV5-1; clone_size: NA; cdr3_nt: TGCGCCAGCAGCCAGACAGGTAGCAATCAGCCCCAGCATTTT; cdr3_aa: CASSQTGSNQPQHF
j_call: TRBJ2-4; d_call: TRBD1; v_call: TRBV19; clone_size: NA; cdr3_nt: TGTGCCAGTAGTGCCGACAGGGAAGGGTATCAGTACTTC; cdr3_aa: CASSADREGYQYF
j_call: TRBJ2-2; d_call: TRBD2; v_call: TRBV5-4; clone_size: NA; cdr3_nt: TGTGCCAGCAGCTTGAGGGGCGGGGGCACCGGGGAGCTGTTTTTT; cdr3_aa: CASSLRGGGTGELFF
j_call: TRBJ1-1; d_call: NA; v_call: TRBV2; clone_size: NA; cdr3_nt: TGTGCCAGCAGTGCCCAGGTGATAGAAGCTTTCTTT; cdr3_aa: CASSAQVIEAFF
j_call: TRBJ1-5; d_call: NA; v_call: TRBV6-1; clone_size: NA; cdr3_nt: TGTGCCAGCAGTGTGGGCCTTGTGGGGAATAGCAATCAGCCCCAGCATTTT; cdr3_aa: CASSVGLVGNSNQPQHF
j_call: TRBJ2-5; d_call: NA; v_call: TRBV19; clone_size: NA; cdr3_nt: TGTGCCAGTAGACAACAGGGCCAAGAGACCCAGTACTTC; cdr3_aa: CASRQQGQETQYF
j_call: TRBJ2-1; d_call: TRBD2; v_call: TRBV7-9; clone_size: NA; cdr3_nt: TGTGCCAGCAGCGGGGGACTAGCGGGAGTTAATGAGCAGTTCTTC; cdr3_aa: CASSGGLAGVNEQFF
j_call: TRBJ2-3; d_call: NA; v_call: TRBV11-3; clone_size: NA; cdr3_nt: TGTGCCAGCAGCTTAGGGACAGATACGCAGTATTTT; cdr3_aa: CASSLGTDTQYF
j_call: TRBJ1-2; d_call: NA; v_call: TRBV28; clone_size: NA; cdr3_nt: TGTGCCAGCAGTTCCGCCGGGCATCCGGGCTACACCTTC; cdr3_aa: CASSSAGHPGYTF
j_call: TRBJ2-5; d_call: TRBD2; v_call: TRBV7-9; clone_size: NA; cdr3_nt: TGTGCCAGCAGCCGAGGGACTAGCGGGAAGGGTGAGACCCAGTACTTC; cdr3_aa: CASSRGTSGKGETQYF
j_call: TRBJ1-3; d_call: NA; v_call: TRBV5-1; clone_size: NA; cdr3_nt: TGCGCCAGCAGCTTGGGCCCTACAGGGTTTGGAAACACCATATATTTT; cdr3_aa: CASSLGPTGFGNTIYF
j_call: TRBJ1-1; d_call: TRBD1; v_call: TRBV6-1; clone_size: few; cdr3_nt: TGTGCCAGCAGTGTGACAGGGATTAACACTGAAGCTTTCTTT; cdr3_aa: CASSVTGINTEAFF
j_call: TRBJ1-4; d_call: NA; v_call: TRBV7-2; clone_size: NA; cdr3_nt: TGTGCCAGCAGCTTAGCAGGGGGGACTAATGAAAAACTGTTTTTT; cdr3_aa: CASSLAGGTNEKLFF
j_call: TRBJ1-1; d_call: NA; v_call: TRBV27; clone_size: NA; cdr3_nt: TGTGCCAGCAGTTTAGGCAGGGGAGGAACTGAAGCTTTCTTT; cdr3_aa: CASSLGRGGTEAFF
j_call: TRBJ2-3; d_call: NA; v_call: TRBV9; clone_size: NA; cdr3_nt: TGTGCCAGCAGCCCTAGGCGGGGCACAGATACGCAGTATTTT; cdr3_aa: CASSPRRGTDTQYF
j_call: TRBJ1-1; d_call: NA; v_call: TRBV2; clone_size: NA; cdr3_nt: TGTGCCAGCAGTGCGGGAGGGGGGGTAGCTTTCTTT; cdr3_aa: CASSAGGGVAFF
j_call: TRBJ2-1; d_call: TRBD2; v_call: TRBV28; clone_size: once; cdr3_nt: TGTGCCAGCAGTTTAGCGGGAGGGGGCCTAAATGAGCAGTTCTTC; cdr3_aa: CASSLAGGGLNEQFF
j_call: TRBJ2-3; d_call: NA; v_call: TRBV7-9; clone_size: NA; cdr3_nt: TGTGCCAGCAGCCTAGCAGATACGCAGTATTTT; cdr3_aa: CASSLADTQYF
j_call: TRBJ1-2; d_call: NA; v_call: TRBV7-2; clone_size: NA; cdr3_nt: TGTGCCAGCAGCCCTAGGACTGCGGGAGGCTACACCTTC; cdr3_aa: CASSPRTAGGYTF
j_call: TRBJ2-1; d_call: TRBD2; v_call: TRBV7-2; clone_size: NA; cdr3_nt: TGTGCCAGCAGGCCTCGGGGGGGGGAGCAGTTCTTC; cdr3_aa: CASRPRGGEQFF
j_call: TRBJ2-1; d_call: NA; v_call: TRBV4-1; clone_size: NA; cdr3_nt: TGCGCCAGCAGCCAACAAGAGGTGGCCTACAATGAGCAGTTCTTC; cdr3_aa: CASSQQEVAYNEQFF
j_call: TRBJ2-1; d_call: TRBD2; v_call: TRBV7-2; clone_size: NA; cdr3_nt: TGTGCCAGCAGCTTAGTAGCGGGAGGTATTAATGAGCAGTTCTTC; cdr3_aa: CASSLVAGGINEQFF
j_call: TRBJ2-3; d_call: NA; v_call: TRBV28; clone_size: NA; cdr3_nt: TGTGCCAGCAGTTCGGGACTGATAAGCACAGATACGCAGTATTTT; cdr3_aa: CASSSGLISTDTQYF
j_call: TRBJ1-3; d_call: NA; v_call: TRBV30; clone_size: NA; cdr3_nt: TGTGCCTGGAATAATTTCCTCACTATTGGAAACACCATATATTTT; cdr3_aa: CAWNNFLTIGNTIYF
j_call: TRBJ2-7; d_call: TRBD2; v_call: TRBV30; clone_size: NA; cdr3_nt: TGTGCCTGGGCCCCCCCGACTAGCGGCTTTAGACACGAGCAGTACTTC; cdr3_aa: CAWAPPTSGFRHEQYF
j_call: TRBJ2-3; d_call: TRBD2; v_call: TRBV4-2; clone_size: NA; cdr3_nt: TGTGCCAGCAGCCAAGATATCGGACTAGCGGGAGTCACAGATACGCAGTATTTT; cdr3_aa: CASSQDIGLAGVTDTQYF
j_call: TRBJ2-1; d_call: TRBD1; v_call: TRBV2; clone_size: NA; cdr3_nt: TGTGCCAGCAGCGGACGACAGGGCAATGAGCAGTTCTTC; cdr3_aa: CASSGRQGNEQFF
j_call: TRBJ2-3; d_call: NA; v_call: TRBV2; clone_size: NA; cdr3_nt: TGTGCCAGCAGTGAAGTTTGGACAGGCACAGATACGCAGTATTTT; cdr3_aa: CASSEVWTGTDTQYF
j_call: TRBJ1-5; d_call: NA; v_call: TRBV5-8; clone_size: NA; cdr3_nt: TGTGCCAGCAGCTTAGCAGGGTTGCCCCAGCCCCAGCATTTT; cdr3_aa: CASSLAGLPQPQHF
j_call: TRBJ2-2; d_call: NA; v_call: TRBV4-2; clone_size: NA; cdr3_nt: TGTGCCAGCAGCCAAGTTGTCACAGGCACGAACACCGGGGAGCTGTTTTTT; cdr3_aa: CASSQVVTGTNTGELFF